The entry below gives a single TCR beta chain sequence along with its context. The clone's antigen remains unknown. Base qualities are missing; no much larger clone stands one base away. The V end gives up 1 base and the J end 1 base, leaving 5 bases in the junction not matched to a gene. The germline V gene (reference sequence) specifies LNHNV as CDR1 and YYDKDF as CDR2. The cysteine opens and the phenylalanine closes a CDR3 of 16 amino acids. Left in the record is the CDR3 DNA by itself, 48 bases read in frame from the first base. This sample is part of a study of cytomegalovirus exposure and HLA in healthy donors (dated by TCRdb to about 2017). In the study overall: In an earlier analysis of 450 to 750 of the donors, about 260 Gb of sequence data and some 100 million unique TCR beta sequences from 180 million or so T cells were reported. An early release covering roughly 580 HLA-typed donors comprised about 310 gigabases of sequencing data and around 80 million unique TCR sequences. Of the 398 genotyped donors, approximately 82% fell in the genetic ancestry cluster associated with self-reported Caucasian donors. The study aimed to test whether cataloging public T cell receptors could reveal signatures of past pathogen exposure. The T cell repertoires of 550 to 850 subjects were profiled by immunosequencing and related to cytomegalovirus serostatus. Besides the first cohort of more than 650 subjects, a separate validation cohort made up of over 100 different subjects was used. High-throughput TCR immunosequencing, statistical association of individual TCRs with disease status, and machine learning were combined to predict cytomegalovirus infection status. To study patterns of TCR occurrence, a later analysis re-analyzed previously published TCR beta repertoires from several hundred donors and added high-resolution HLA genotyping. In the later analysis, no new phenotypic data were used to find candidate immune exposures; instead, reliance was placed on TCR beta sequences and their occurrence across donors. An earlier analysis of 500 to 750 of the donors applied high-throughput TCR beta sequencing to assess whether each TCR beta V gene segment acted as functional or pseudogenic. Alongside the repertoire data, information on donor age, sex, ethnicity and CMV serostatus was compiled. A later genetic analysis took genome-wide SNP genotypes for about three fifths of the roughly 700 donors and used that subset as a discovery cohort. Every discovery cohort repertoire had been produced on one sequencing platform. Both class I and class II loci were covered by HLA typing, at four-digit resolution. The number of donors typed differed by locus, with 629-630 for A, B, C, DRB1 and DQB1, roughly 520 for DQA1, 600 to 610 for DPA1, and 472 for DPB1. Roughly five DR-DQ haplotypes were handled as single units for association and clustering because linkage in the cohort was strong. Among a few hundred genotyped donors of the cohort, an average of approximately 230,000 unique TCR beta nucleotide sequences were sequenced per donor, roughly 18% of them non-productive. Paper-wide results and their limitations: In a later analysis, several top co-occurrence clusters were reported to appear linked to parvovirus B19, influenza, CMV and Epstein-Barr virus. Most TCR sequences were seen in very few donors, while some public TCRs were found in many individuals. Only TCR beta chains were sequenced in this cohort, and the absence of alpha or paired-chain data limited detectable features. In a later analysis, 16,951 TCR beta sequences were associated with specific HLA alleles at a false discovery rate of 0.05. Linkage disequilibrium might explain the correlated functional status among segregating V segments, but an unknown experimental factor could not be ruled out. The study listed 170 or so TCR beta chains as associated with cytomegalovirus. Compared with the roughly 600-donor mean, donors in an Asian-associated ancestry cluster had fewer N-insertions in productive TCRs, according to a later genetic analysis. Because counts were too low, seventeen rarely observed V segments, including chromosome 9 orphons, were excluded from the earlier analysis of 587 of the donors. Strong co-occurrence of HLA alleles, especially DR and DQ, made assigning TCR associations to individual alleles difficult. The classifier was reported to diagnose cytomegalovirus status with high specificity and sensitivity in both the original and validation cohorts. An association between a missense DCLRE1C variant and V-gene and J-gene trimming of TCR beta chains was found in a later genetic analysis and replicated in an independent cohort. A further reported finding was that TCR beta sequences accurately predicted the HLA-A and HLA-B alleles for most subjects in the first cohort. In a later analysis, HLA-associated TCR beta chains showed more clonal expansion and lower generation probabilities than non-associated chains that were equally common. According to a later analysis, most CMV-associated TCR beta chains appeared to be HLA-restricted, and the HLA associations seemed to be driven largely by CMV exposure. In vitro tests confirmed that three of the cytomegalovirus-associated TCR beta chains recognize cytomegalovirus antigens. In an earlier analysis of some 550 of the donors, most TCR beta V segments were observed in productive rearrangements about 87% or about 30% of the time, broadly matching IMGT annotations. For the cohort, immune exposure information was limited to CMV serostatus. A cluster of highly shared sequence variants was judged likely to represent a technical artifact of the sequencing pipeline. The authors suggested that the approach could potentially be generalized to other disease states and immunological phenotypes. Because some donors lacked HLA typing at each locus, the association tests relied only on the typed subset. The 87-base-pair reads could not distinguish some IMGT-functional V segments, including TRBV6-2 and TRBV6-3, so those segments were excluded. The presence/absence analyses assumed that sequencing depth was roughly uniform across donors, and that assumption may not be true. In a later analysis, the rate of TCR association differed among HLA loci, with DRB1 alleles having the most associated TCRs and HLA-C alleles having the fewest.

The library relied on the immunoSEQ multiplex PCR assay. The multiplex PCR relied on a mix of 60 forward primers for TCR Vbeta segments and 13 reverse primers for TCR Jbeta segments. The CDR3 region of rearranged TCR beta genes was amplified from genomic DNA with a multiplex PCR assay. On the Illumina HiSeq System, the amplified TCR beta libraries were sequenced as 87-base-pair reads. On the authors' methods: Across the 500 to 850 repertoires, a later analysis counted some 81 million unique TCR beta chains, 9 million to 14 million of which were shared by at least two donors. Raw reads were error-corrected and collapsed into unique sequences with a nearest-neighbor algorithm that merged closely related sequences to remove PCR and sequencing errors. CDR3 sequences were aligned to IMGT reference sequences to assign V, D and J gene segments. For a sequence to be retained, at least a six-nucleotide match to both a V gene segment and a J gene segment was required. Rearrangements were classified as productive when the CDR3 lacked stop codons and remained in frame with V and J, and all other rearrangements were classified as non-productive. CDR3 was defined by IMGT convention, running from the second conserved V-encoded cysteine to the conserved J-encoded phenylalanine. Sequences without an unambiguous match to a single V gene segment were excluded from the earlier analysis of a few hundred of the donors. An earlier analysis of some 610 of the donors called V segments functional above 56.7% productive rearrangements and segregating when the between-donor standard deviation exceeded 5%. To diagnose cytomegalovirus status from the catalog of TCR beta chain sequences, a statistical classification framework was built. V and J gene assignment, in a later analysis, came from comparing TCR nucleotide sequences with IMGT/GENE-DB human TR gene sequences. Using the TCRdist pipeline, a later analysis assigned CDR3 sequences along with most-parsimonious VDJ recombination scenarios. In a later analysis, every TCR beta chain was defined by the combination of its CDR3 amino acid sequence and its V-gene family, and reads without a unique V-gene family were dropped. In a later analysis, 450 to 600 highly shared, low-generation-probability nucleotide sequences were removed to address suspected cross-contamination and a sequencing artifact. For each public chain, a later analysis derived a clonal expansion index from normalized ranks of inferred template counts within each repertoire. A later analysis computed generation probabilities with a VDJ recombination model fitted to out-of-frame rearrangements, and checked the results against IGoR. Hypergeometric tests were used in a later analysis to score TCR-TCR, TCR-HLA and TCR-CMV co-occurrence, with a repertoire-size bias correction applied to the TCR pairs. To estimate false discovery rates, a later analysis permuted the HLA or CMV assignments 20 times. In a later analysis, co-occurring TCRs were grouped using DBSCAN, and TCRdist sequence similarity was added for clustering within HLA-allele-positive subsets. Repertoires with fewer than 30,000 or more than 120,000 public chains, plus five repertoires with anomalous nucleotide sharing, were excluded from co-occurrence clustering. TCRdb took over this immuneACCESS table, retaining in-frame rearrangements with V and J assigned. Such tables are incomplete; in checked studies, under half of the missing clones stem from an unresolved V gene, and the remainder is unexplained. That table supplies the V and J calls and clone size; D and trimming were determined from the DNA. In all, the sample holds approximately 97,000 clones, and about four fifths of those were seen once. The ten largest clones take up about 4.8% of the sample.

In total, over 600 healthy bone marrow donors made up the cohort. Cohort members were all nominally healthy when sampled, although unrecorded immune exposures were likely present. The donor was CMV seropositive and belonged to the group of a few hundred seropositive cohort members. Every donor gave a peripheral blood sample, and the peripheral blood mononuclear cells from that sample were used for TCR beta sequencing. Genomic DNA was extracted from the blood cell samples with the Qiagen DNeasy Blood Extraction Kit. The receptor was derived from a man aged 35-49 years in good health and CMV-seropositive. The specimen was PBMCs. The chain joins TRBV15 to TRBJ2-3, with 7 bases in between that match TRBD1. The CDR3 corresponds to CATSRGGQGGTDTQYF. In nucleotides, the sequence is TGTGCCACCAGCAGAGGCGGGCAGGGGGGCACAGATACGCAGTATTTT.